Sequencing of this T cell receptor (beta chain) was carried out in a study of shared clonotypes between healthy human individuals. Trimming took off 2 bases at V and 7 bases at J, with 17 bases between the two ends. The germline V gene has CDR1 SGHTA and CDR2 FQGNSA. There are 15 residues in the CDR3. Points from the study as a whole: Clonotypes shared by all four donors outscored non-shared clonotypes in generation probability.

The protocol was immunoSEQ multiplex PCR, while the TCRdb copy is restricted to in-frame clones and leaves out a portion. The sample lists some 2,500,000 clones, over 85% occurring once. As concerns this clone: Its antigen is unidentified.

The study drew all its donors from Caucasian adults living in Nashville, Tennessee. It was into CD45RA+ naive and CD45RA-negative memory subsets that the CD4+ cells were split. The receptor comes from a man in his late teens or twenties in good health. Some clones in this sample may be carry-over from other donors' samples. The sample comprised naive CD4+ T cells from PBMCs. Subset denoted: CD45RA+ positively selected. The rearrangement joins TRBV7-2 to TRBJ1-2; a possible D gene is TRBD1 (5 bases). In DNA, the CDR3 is TGTGCCAGCAGCTTAAGAGTCAGGGATGAGGGTGGCTACACCTTC. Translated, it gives CASSLRVRDEGGYTF. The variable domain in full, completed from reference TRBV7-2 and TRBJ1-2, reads GAGVSQSPSNKVTEKGKDVELRCDPISGHTALYWYRQSLGQGLEFLIYFQGNSAPDKSGLPSDRFSAERTGGSVSTLTIQRTQQEDSAVYLCASSLRVRDEGGYTFGSGTRLTVV.